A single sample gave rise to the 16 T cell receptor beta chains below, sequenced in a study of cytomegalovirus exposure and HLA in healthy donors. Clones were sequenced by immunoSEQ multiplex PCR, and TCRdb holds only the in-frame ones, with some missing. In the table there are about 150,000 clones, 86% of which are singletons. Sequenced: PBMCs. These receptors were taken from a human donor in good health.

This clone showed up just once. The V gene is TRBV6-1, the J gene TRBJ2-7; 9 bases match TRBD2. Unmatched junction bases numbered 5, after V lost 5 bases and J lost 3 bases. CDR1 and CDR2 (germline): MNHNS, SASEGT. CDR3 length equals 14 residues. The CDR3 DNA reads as TGTGCCAGCAGTACGACTAGCGGAAACTACGAGCAGTACTTC. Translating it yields CASSTTSGNYEQYF.

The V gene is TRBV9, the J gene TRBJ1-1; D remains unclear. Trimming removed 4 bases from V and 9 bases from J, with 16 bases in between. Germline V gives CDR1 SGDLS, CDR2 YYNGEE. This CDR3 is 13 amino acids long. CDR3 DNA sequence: TGTGCCAGCAGCCCTCCTAACGCGGATAAAGCTTTCTTT. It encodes CASSPPNADKAFF.

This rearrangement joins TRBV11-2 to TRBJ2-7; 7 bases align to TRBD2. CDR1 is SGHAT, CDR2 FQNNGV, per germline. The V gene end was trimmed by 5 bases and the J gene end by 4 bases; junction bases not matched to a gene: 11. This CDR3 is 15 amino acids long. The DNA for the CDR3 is TGTGCCAGCAGCATCGGACTAGAGTTGGGTTACGAGCAGTACTTC. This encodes CASSIGLELGYEQYF.

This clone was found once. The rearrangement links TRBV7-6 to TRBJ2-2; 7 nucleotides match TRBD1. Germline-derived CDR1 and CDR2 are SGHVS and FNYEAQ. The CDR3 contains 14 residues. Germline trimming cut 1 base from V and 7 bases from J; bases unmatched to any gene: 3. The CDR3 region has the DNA TGTGCCAGCAGCTTAGACACAGGGGTCGGGGAGCTGTTTTTT. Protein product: CASSLDTGVGELFF.

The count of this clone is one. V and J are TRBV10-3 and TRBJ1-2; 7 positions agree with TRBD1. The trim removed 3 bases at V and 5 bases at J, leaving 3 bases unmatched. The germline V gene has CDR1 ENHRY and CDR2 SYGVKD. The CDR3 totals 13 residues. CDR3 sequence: CAISETGVYGYTF. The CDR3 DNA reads TGTGCCATCAGTGAAACAGGGGTGTATGGCTACACCTTC.

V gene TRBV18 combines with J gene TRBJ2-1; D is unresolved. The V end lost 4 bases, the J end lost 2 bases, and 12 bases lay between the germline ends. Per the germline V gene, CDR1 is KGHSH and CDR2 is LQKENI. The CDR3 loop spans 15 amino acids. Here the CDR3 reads CASSLSVITYNEQFF. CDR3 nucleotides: TGTGCCAGCTCACTCAGCGTGATAACCTACAATGAGCAGTTCTTC.

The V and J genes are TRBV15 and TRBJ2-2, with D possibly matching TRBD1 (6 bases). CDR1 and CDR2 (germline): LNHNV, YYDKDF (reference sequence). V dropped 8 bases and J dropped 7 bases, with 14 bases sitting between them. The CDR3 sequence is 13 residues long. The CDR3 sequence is CATGRGMDGELFF. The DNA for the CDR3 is TGTGCCACCGGTAGGGGGATGGACGGGGAGCTGTTTTTT. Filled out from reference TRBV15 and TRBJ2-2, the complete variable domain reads DAMVIQNPRYQVTQFGKPVTLSCSQTLNHNVMYWYQQKSSQAPKLLFHYYDKDFNNEADTPDNFQSRRPNTSFCFLDIRSPGLGDTAMYLCATGRGMDGELFFGEGSRLTVL.

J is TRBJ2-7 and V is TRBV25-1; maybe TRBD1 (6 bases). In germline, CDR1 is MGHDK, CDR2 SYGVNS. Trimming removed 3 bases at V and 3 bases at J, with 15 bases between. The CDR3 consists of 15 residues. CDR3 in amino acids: CASSESKGQSYEQYF. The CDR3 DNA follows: TGTGCCAGCAGTGAGTCCAAAGGACAGAGCTACGAGCAGTACTTC.

The CDR3 DNA follows: TGTGCCAGCAGCGTAGACAGTAACACTGAAGCTTTCTTT. Residues: CASSVDSNTEAFF. The rearrangement links TRBV7-3 to TRBJ1-1, with D perhaps TRBD1 (5 bases). V gave up 5 bases and J gave up 2 bases, with 9 bases separating them. This CDR3 region has 13 residues. Per the germline V gene, CDR1 is SGHTA and CDR2 is FQGTGA.

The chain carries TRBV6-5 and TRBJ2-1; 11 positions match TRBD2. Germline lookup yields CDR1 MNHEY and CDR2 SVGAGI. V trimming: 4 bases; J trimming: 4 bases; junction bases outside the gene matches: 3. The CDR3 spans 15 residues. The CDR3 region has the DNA TGTGCCAGCAGTTCTGGGACTAGCGGTTACAATGAGCAGTTCTTC. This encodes CASSSGTSGYNEQFF.

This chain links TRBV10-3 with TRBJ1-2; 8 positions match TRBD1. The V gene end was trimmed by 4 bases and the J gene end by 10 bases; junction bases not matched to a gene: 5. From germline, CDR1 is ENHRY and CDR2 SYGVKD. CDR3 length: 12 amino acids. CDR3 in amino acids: CAISADREDYTF. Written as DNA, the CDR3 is TGTGCCATCAGTGCGGACAGGGAGGACTACACCTTC.

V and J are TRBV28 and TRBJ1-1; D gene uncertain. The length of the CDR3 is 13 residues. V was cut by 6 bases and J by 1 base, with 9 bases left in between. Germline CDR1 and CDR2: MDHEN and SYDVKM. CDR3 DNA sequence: TGTGCCAGCAGCCTAGACCGGAACACTGAAGCTTTCTTT. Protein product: CASSLDRNTEAFF.

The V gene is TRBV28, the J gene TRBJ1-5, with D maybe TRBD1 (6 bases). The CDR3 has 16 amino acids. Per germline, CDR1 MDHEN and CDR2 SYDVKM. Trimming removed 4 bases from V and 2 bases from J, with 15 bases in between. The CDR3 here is CASSSGGARGNQPQHF. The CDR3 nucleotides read TGTGCCAGCAGTTCTGGGGGCGCAAGGGGCAATCAGCCCCAGCATTTT.

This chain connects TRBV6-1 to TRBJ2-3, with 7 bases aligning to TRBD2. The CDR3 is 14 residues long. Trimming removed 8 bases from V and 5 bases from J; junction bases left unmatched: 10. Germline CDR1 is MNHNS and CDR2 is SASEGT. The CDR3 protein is CASSLASGGDTQYF. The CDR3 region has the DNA TGTGCCAGCTCACTAGCGTCCGGGGGAGATACGCAGTATTTT.

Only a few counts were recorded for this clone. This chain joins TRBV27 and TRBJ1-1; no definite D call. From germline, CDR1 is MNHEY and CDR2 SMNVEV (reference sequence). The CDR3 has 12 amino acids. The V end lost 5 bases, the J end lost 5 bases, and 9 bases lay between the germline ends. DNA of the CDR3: TGTGCCAGCAGTCGGGTTGGGACTGAAGCTTTCTTT. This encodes CASSRVGTEAFF.

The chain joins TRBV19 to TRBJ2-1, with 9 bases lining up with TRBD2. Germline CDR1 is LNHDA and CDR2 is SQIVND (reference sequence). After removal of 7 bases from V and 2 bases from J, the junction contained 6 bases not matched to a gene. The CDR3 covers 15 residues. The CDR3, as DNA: TGTGCCAGTACCCCAGCTAGCGGGGCCTACAATGAGCAGTTCTTC. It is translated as CASTPASGAYNEQFF.